This TCR beta chain was sequenced during a study of cytomegalovirus exposure and HLA in healthy donors (TCRdb year 2017). In terms of the full investigation: According to a later analysis, the 120 or so validation repertoires were produced on the same platform as the approximately 610 repertoires of the first cohort. Along with the approximately 620-subject first cohort, a separate validation cohort of around 120 different subjects was used. High-throughput TCR immunosequencing, statistical association of individual TCRs with disease status, and machine learning were combined to predict cytomegalovirus infection status. The study aimed to test whether cataloging public T cell receptors could reveal signatures of past pathogen exposure. Overall results and qualifications from the work: A few of the identified cytomegalovirus-associated TCR beta chains were confirmed in vitro to be specific for cytomegalovirus antigens. In both the original and validation cohorts, the classifier was reported to diagnose cytomegalovirus status with high specificity and sensitivity. The authors suggested that the approach could potentially be generalized to other disease states and immunological phenotypes. Of the cluster scores, roughly 95% were above 0 in a later analysis, which found that TCRs clustered in the first cohort also tended to co-occur in the 120 or so validation repertoires. Most TCR sequences were observed very rarely across donors, whereas some public TCRs were present in many individuals. The validation cohort had no HLA typing available for a later analysis, so co-occurrence within that cohort was assessed over all 130 or so repertoires. In the study, some 160 TCR beta chains were listed as associated with cytomegalovirus.

The CDR3 measures 16 amino acids from cysteine to phenylalanine. The sequence is cut down to CDR3 DNA, 48 bases in frame from base 1. The V end gives up 3 bases and the J end 7 bases, leaving 8 bases in the junction not matched to a gene. Via the germline V gene, CDR1 is SGHDN and CDR2 FVKESK. Remarks on this clone: What antigen it recognizes has not been identified. Per-nucleotide qualities are absent, and no much larger clonotype sits a single base away.

The protocol used for the library was the immunoSEQ multiplex PCR assay. From the authors' description of their analysis: A statistical classification framework was developed to diagnose cytomegalovirus status using the catalog of TCR beta chain sequences. As stored in TCRdb, this immuneACCESS dataset retains in-frame rearrangements with V and J assigned. A fraction of the clones does not appear; measured against another copy, unresolved V genes explain less than half of the discrepancy, and the remainder lacks a known reason. V, J and clone size are those of that table, while D and trimming were read from the DNA. For this sample the table gives 200,000 or so clones, of which 84% were detected only once. The ten largest clones capture approximately 7% of the sample. Donors formed part of the validation cohort, which comprised about 130 subjects and was distinct from the first cohort of under 850 subjects.

This chain joins TRBV14 to TRBJ2-1; 11 central nucleotides agree with TRBD2. Sequencing used PBMCs. The TCR comes from a man aged 18-30 years in good health and CMV-seropositive. The DNA sequence is given as TGTGCCAGCAGCCAGTCGGGACTAGCGGTAGGGAATGAGCAGTTCTTC. Its protein is CASSQSGLAVGNEQFF. Reference TRBV14 and TRBJ2-1 proteins supply the regions before and after the CDR3; the full variable domain is: EAGVTQFPSHSVIEKGQTVTLRCDPISGHDNLYWYRRVMGKEIKFLLHFVKESKQDESGMPNNRFLAERTGGTYSTLKVQPAELEDSGVYFCASSQSGLAVGNEQFFGPGTRLTVL.